This T cell receptor (beta chain) was observed in a study of a mutant IDH1 vaccine in newly diagnosed glioma. In the study overall: Patients got their first vaccination 4-6 weeks after radiotherapy alone, or with temozolomide cycles.

Germline CDR1 reads LGHNA; CDR2 reads YNFKEQ. This CDR3 is 15 amino acids long. V shed 4 bases and J 10 bases; nucleotides not matched to a gene: 10. TCRdb keeps only in-frame clones here, not all; method: immunoSEQ multiplex PCR. The sample gives some 30,000 clones, roughly 80% of which show up once; roughly 15% is in the top ten. The time point was: week 35, safety follow-up. A single vaccine dose contained 300 ug of mutant IDH1 20-mer peptide, and topical imiquimod was used with it. A note on this clone: What it binds is not known.

This specimen was PBMCs, taken from a glioma patient whose treatment included an IDH1 peptide vaccine. The receptor's source is a man aged 30-40 years with glioma. This chain joins TRBV4-2 and TRBJ2-1; the match to TRBD2 covers 10 bases. The CDR3 sequence is CASSRGVAGGGEQFF. CDR3 coding DNA: TGTGCCAGCAGCCGGGGGGTAGCGGGAGGAGGGGAGCAGTTCTTC.